These T cell receptor beta chains were read from a single sample in a study of identifying expanded T cells in peripheral blood. Measured with immunoSEQ multiplex PCR; TCRdb has only the in-frame clones, and not every one. The repertoire has 100,000 to 150,000 clones, 80% to 90% of them found once; the top ten carry 7.5% to 8.5%. Sequenced: blood. These receptor sequences come from a person aged 18 to 75 in good health. Both conserved end residues are part of each CDR3. Fields, in order: D gene, CDR3 length, V gene, clone size, J gene, CDR3 protein, CDR3 DNA. The D gene is left open where the match is weak. Size tells how often a clone was seen (once, few, many) or the class of an expanded clone, and some rows leave it out.

>.|15|TRBV7-9|.|TRBJ1-2
CASSLSTGRNYGYTF
TGTGCCAGCAGCTTAAGCACAGGGAGAAACTATGGCTACACCTTC
>.|15|TRBV28|.|TRBJ1-1
CASSLYGGSNTEAFF
TGTGCCAGCAGTTTATATGGGGGAAGCAACACTGAAGCTTTCTTT
>.|13|TRBV5-6|.|TRBJ1-2
CASSLAQAYGYTF
TGTGCCAGCAGCTTGGCACAGGCGTATGGCTACACCTTC
>.|13|TRBV6-1|.|TRBJ2-7
CATPSRTSGEQYF
TGTGCCACCCCTTCGAGGACTTCGGGCGAGCAGTACTTC
>TRBD1|15|TRBV6-6|.|TRBJ1-6
CASSHTDRARSPLHF
TGTGCCAGCAGCCACACAGACAGGGCAAGATCACCCCTCCACTTT
>.|16|TRBV15|.|TRBJ2-1
CATSIGLPLSYNEQFF
TGTGCCACCAGCATTGGACTCCCACTCTCCTACAATGAGCAGTTCTTC
>.|17|TRBV7-2|.|TRBJ2-2
CASSPPQGIVGTGELFF
TGTGCCAGCAGCCCCCCCCAGGGGATCGTGGGCACCGGGGAGCTGTTTTTT
>TRBD1|14|TRBV5-1|.|TRBJ2-7
CASSPRTGVSEQYF
TGCGCCAGCAGCCCCCGGACAGGGGTAAGCGAGCAGTACTTC
>.|16|TRBV10-3|.|TRBJ2-3
CATQGYTGAGTDTQYF
TGTGCCACCCAAGGCTATACGGGAGCCGGCACAGATACGCAGTATTTT
>.|15|TRBV2|.|TRBJ1-1
CASTLVGGENTEAFF
TGTGCCAGCACCCTGGTGGGAGGGGAAAACACTGAAGCTTTCTTT
>.|13|TRBV28|.|TRBJ2-3
CASSSRVPDTQYF
TGTGCCAGCAGTTCCAGGGTACCAGATACGCAGTATTTT
>.|16|TRBV19|.|TRBJ2-6
CASSIVGGSGANVLTF
TGTGCCAGTAGTATAGTAGGTGGCTCTGGGGCCAACGTCCTGACTTTC
>TRBD1|17|TRBV27|.|TRBJ2-7
CASSLAGTALFSYEQYF
TGTGCCAGCAGTTTGGCCGGGACAGCGCTTTTCTCCTACGAGCAGTACTTC
>TRBD1|16|TRBV4-1|.|TRBJ2-7
CASSQDTGTASYEQYF
TGCGCCAGCAGCCAAGACACCGGGACAGCAAGCTACGAGCAGTACTTC
>TRBD2|12|TRBV6-1|few|TRBJ2-3
CASSTSVDTQYF
TGTGCCAGCAGTACTAGCGTAGATACGCAGTATTTT
>.|16|TRBV18|.|TRBJ2-2
CASSPPGSTGTGELFF
TGTGCCAGCTCACCACCCGGTTCGACGGGCACCGGGGAGCTGTTTTTT
>.|15|TRBV4-1|.|TRBJ2-1
CASSPLPPNYNEQFF
TGCGCCAGCAGCCCCTTACCACCTAACTACAATGAGCAGTTCTTC
>.|16|TRBV5-4|.|TRBJ1-4
CASSVGDIGLNEKLFF
TGTGCCAGCAGCGTAGGGGACATAGGGCTTAATGAAAAACTGTTTTTT
>.|12|TRBV7-8|.|TRBJ1-1
CASSPGLGQGFF
TGTGCCAGCAGCCCGGGATTGGGGCAAGGTTTCTTT
>TRBD2|17|TRBV7-2|once|TRBJ2-5
CASSSKLAGGPGETQYF
TGTGCCAGCAGCTCGAAACTAGCGGGGGGGCCTGGCGAGACCCAGTACTTC
>.|16|TRBV27|.|TRBJ2-2
CASTRWTAPSTGELFF
TGTGCCAGCACCCGATGGACAGCCCCGAGCACCGGGGAGCTGTTTTTT
>.|15|TRBV28|.|TRBJ1-4
CASSTPTVTNEKLFF
TGTGCCAGCAGTACGCCGACAGTCACTAATGAAAAACTGTTTTTT
>.|13|TRBV15|.|TRBJ1-1
CATSRQGRTEAFF
TGTGCCACCAGCAGACAGGGGCGGACTGAAGCTTTCTTT
>.|13|TRBV11-2|.|TRBJ2-7
CASTLTGTYEQYF
TGTGCCAGCACTCTAACAGGGACATACGAGCAGTACTTC
>.|11|TRBV6-5|.|TRBJ1-2
CASTNFEGYTF
TGTGCCAGCACTAATTTTGAAGGGTACACCTTC
>.|14|TRBV28|.|TRBJ2-1
CASSSGTTYNEQFF
TGTGCCAGCAGTTCCGGGACCACCTACAATGAGCAGTTCTTC
>TRBD2|17|TRBV5-1|.|TRBJ2-3
CASSSLWASGRTDTQYF
TGCGCCAGCAGCTCTCTCTGGGCTAGCGGGAGGACAGATACGCAGTATTTT
>.|13|TRBV7-3|.|TRBJ1-1
CASTLGQNTEAFF
TGTGCCAGCACACTCGGACAGAACACTGAAGCTTTCTTT
>TRBD1|16|TRBV7-3|.|TRBJ2-3
CASSLDRTRSTDTQYF
TGTGCCAGCAGCTTGGACAGGACGCGTAGCACAGATACGCAGTATTTT
>.|14|TRBV19|.|TRBJ2-7
CASLASSSSYEQYF
TGTGCCAGTCTAGCGTCGTCAAGCTCCTACGAGCAGTACTTC
>.|12|TRBV5-6|.|TRBJ1-1
CASGPSRTEAFF
TGTGCCAGCGGACCTTCGAGGACTGAAGCTTTCTTT
>TRBD1|15|TRBV30|.|TRBJ1-2
CAWGDRDRGNYGYTF
TGTGCCTGGGGGGATCGGGACAGGGGTAACTATGGCTACACCTTC
>.|15|TRBV2|.|TRBJ2-1
CASSEDQGTYNEQFF
TGTGCCAGCAGTGAAGACCAGGGGACCTACAATGAGCAGTTCTTC
>TRBD1|16|TRBV11-2|.|TRBJ2-7
CASSLSLTGWSGEQYF
TGTGCCAGCAGCTTATCGCTGACAGGGTGGAGCGGCGAGCAGTACTTC
>.|15|TRBV18|.|TRBJ2-7
CASSPTGLRSYEQYF
TGTGCCAGCTCACCGACGGGACTGCGCTCCTACGAGCAGTACTTC
>.|14|TRBV19|.|TRBJ1-3
CASSPSISGNTIYF
TGTGCCAGTAGTCCCTCGATCTCTGGAAACACCATATATTTT
>.|14|TRBV27|.|TRBJ1-1
CASKAPREYTEAFF
TGTGCCAGCAAAGCCCCCAGGGAGTACACTGAAGCTTTCTTT
>.|15|TRBV5-1|.|TRBJ1-5
CASSLVGDSNQPQHF
TGCGCCAGCAGCTTGGTGGGGGATAGCAATCAGCCCCAGCATTTT
>TRBD1|14|TRBV27|.|TRBJ2-5
CASSFQGAPETQYF
TGTGCCAGCAGTTTTCAGGGGGCGCCGGAGACCCAGTACTTC
>.|14|TRBV14|.|TRBJ1-1
CASSHSGWNTEAFF
TGTGCCAGCAGCCATTCGGGATGGAACACTGAAGCTTTCTTT
>TRBD2|17|TRBV28|.|TRBJ2-1
CASSYNPLAELNNEQFF
TGTGCCAGCAGTTACAATCCCCTAGCGGAGCTAAACAATGAGCAGTTCTTC
>.|13|TRBV18|.|TRBJ2-1
CASSTQGRDEQFF
TGTGCCAGCTCAACACAAGGGCGGGATGAGCAGTTCTTC
>TRBD2|16|TRBV4-1|once|TRBJ2-7
CASSQDLPSGRYEQYF
TGCGCCAGCAGCCAAGATCTGCCTAGCGGCCGCTACGAGCAGTACTTC
>.|16|TRBV5-1|.|TRBJ2-1
CASSFGRGPPSNEQFF
TGCGCCAGCAGCTTTGGCAGGGGTCCCCCAAGCAATGAGCAGTTCTTC
>.|12|TRBV5-1|.|TRBJ1-2
CASRLGEDGYTF
TGCGCCAGCCGCTTGGGGGAGGATGGCTACACCTTC
>.|10|TRBV19|.|TRBJ2-1
CARDEQEQFF
TGTGCCAGGGATGAGCAGGAGCAGTTCTTC
>.|13|TRBV28|.|TRBJ1-2
CASKGSFERSYTF
TGTGCCAGCAAGGGGTCGTTTGAACGCAGCTACACCTTC
>.|14|TRBV7-8|.|TRBJ1-5
CASSLGTVNQPQHF
TGTGCCAGCAGCTTAGGGACAGTCAATCAGCCCCAGCATTTT
>.|14|TRBV9|.|TRBJ2-3
CASSVRVSTDTQYF
TGTGCCAGCAGCGTAAGAGTTAGCACAGATACGCAGTATTTT
>.|13|TRBV7-2|.|TRBJ1-3
CASSTQGGNTIYF
TGTGCCAGCAGCACACAGGGAGGAAACACCATATATTTT
>.|13|TRBV14|.|TRBJ2-7
CASSQVVRYEQYF
TGTGCCAGCAGCCAAGTCGTAAGATACGAGCAGTACTTC
>.|12|TRBV23-1|.|TRBJ1-1
CASSQVGTEAFF
TGCGCCAGCAGTCAGGTTGGGACTGAAGCTTTCTTT
>TRBD1|13|TRBV6-1|.|TRBJ1-1
CASPGQGATEAFF
TGTGCCAGCCCGGGACAGGGGGCCACTGAAGCTTTCTTT
>TRBD1|15|TRBV18|.|TRBJ2-3
CASSPGQGRTDTQYF
TGTGCCAGCTCACCGGGACAGGGGCGCACAGATACGCAGTATTTT
>.|14|TRBV11-2|.|TRBJ2-7
CASSLDLDRAGQYF
TGTGCCAGCAGCTTAGACCTGGACCGCGCGGGGCAGTACTTC
>.|14|TRBV7-6|.|TRBJ1-3
CASSLGRSGNTIYF
TGTGCCAGCAGCTTGGGGCGCTCTGGAAACACCATATATTTT
>TRBD1|13|TRBV7-7|.|TRBJ2-7
CASSQDRYYEQYF
TGTGCCAGCAGCCAGGACAGGTACTACGAGCAGTACTTC
>.|14|TRBV19|.|TRBJ1-2
CASMPGGPNYGYTF
TGTGCCAGTATGCCGGGCGGACCTAACTATGGCTACACCTTC